Listed here are 20 T cell receptor beta chains from one sample, sequenced in a study of T cells in Graves' hyperthyroidism and ophthalmopathy. Template material for amplifying TCR beta CDR3 regions consisted of RNA transcripts. HTBI primers drove first-round RT-PCR of the TCR CDR3. Using its own MiXCR run on the multiplex PCR reads, TCRdb lists one record per CDR3 protein. The sample lists about 130,000 distinct CDR3 sequences; approximately 20% were seen once. Sequenced sample: blood. These receptors all stem from a woman aged 45 to 65 with Graves' hyperthyroidism that later progressed to Graves' ophthalmopathy.

The sample holds many counts of this clonotype. The rearrangement joins TRBV6-6 to TRBJ2-5; D not resolved. V lost 0 bases and J lost 3, with 2 bases in between. The germline CDR1 and CDR2 sequences are MNHNY and SVGAGI (reference sequence). The CDR3 has 12 residues. CDR3 sequence (DNA): TGTGCCAGCAGTTACTCGAAAGAGACCCAGTACTTC. As protein: CASSYSKETQYF.

The table lists this clonotype with many counts. This chain joins TRBV18 and TRBJ1-1; D possibly corresponds to TRBD1 (5 bases). The V end lost 6 bases, the J end lost 10 bases, and 18 bases lay between the germline ends. Germline V lookup: CDR1 KGHSH, CDR2 LQKENI. There are 13 residues in the CDR3. The CDR3 loop reads CASSDSDGRVAFF. The CDR3 region has the DNA TGTGCCAGCTCCGACAGTGATGGGCGCGTAGCTTTCTTT.

In nucleotides, the CDR3 is TGCGCCAGCAGCTTCTCTCTAGCCATAGATACGCAGTATTTT. As protein: CASSFSLAIDTQYF. V gene TRBV5-1 combines with J gene TRBJ2-3, with TRBD2 as a possible D gene (5 bases). The CDR3 consists of 14 residues. Germline V lookup: CDR1 SGHRS, CDR2 YFSETQ. The V and J ends lost 2 bases and 5 bases respectively, with 12 bases between them.

This clonotype was seen more than once but under ten times. This chain joins TRBV19 and TRBJ1-2; D not certain. The length of the CDR3 is 13 residues. Germline V lookup: CDR1 LNHDA, CDR2 SQIVND (reference sequence). V was trimmed by 3 bases and J by 8 bases, leaving 13 bases between them. The CDR3 DNA reads as TGTGCCAGTAGTATTAAGACTATTGGGGGCTACACCTTC. This translates into CASSIKTIGGYTF.

This clonotype came up many times. The chain recombines TRBV3-1 with TRBJ2-6; D not certain. Per germline, CDR1 LGHDT and CDR2 YNNKEL (reference sequence). The V end was cut by 4 bases, the J end by 0 bases, with 7 bases between. The CDR3 covers 15 residues. CDR3 nucleotides: TGTGCCAGCAGCCCCATAACCTCTGGGGCCAACGTCCTGACTTTC. It translates to CASSPITSGANVLTF.

This clonotype came up many times. This chain uses TRBV12-3 or TRBV12-4 with TRBJ1-2, with TRBD1 matching over 7 bases. The V segment lost 5 bases and the J segment 8 bases; nucleotides outside the gene matches: 11. The CDR3 length is 14 residues. The CDR3 bases are TGTGCCAGCAGTCCGGGGGGGGCAGGGGGAGGCTACACCTTC. Amino acids: CASSPGGAGGGYTF.

This clonotype was seen ten or more times. This chain uses TRBV28 with TRBJ2-1; no firm D call. The CDR3 sequence is 12 residues long. V lost 6 bases and J lost 8, with 11 bases in between. Germline V CDR1 and CDR2: MDHEN, SYDVKM. CDR3 in amino acids: CASSLRSDEQFF. As DNA, the CDR3 is TGTGCCAGCAGCCTCCGGAGCGATGAGCAGTTCTTC. Full variable domain (remainder filled in from reference TRBV28 and TRBJ2-1): DVKVTQSSRYLVKRTGEKVFLECVQDMDHENMFWYRQDPGLGLRLIYFSYDVKMKEKGDIPEGYSVSREKKERFSLILESASTNQTSMYLCASSLRSDEQFFGPGTRLTVL.

The CDR3 DNA is TGCAGCATCGGACAGGGGGGGAACACTGAAGCTTTCTTT. This sequence encodes CSIGQGGNTEAFF. The chain couples TRBV29-1 to TRBJ1-1; TRBD1 aligns across 10 bases. This CDR3 spans 13 amino acids. The trim removed 8 bases at V and 1 base at J, leaving 4 bases unmatched. The V gene's germline CDR1 is SQVTM and CDR2 ANQGSEA.

The sample holds many counts of this clonotype. This sequence joins TRBV20-1 and TRBJ2-4; 7 bases agree with TRBD2. Trimming took 6 bases from V and 5 from J; bases not matched to a gene: 13. This CDR3 is built from 15 residues. CDR1 and CDR2 (germline): DFQATT, SNEGSKA (reference sequence). The CDR3 DNA is TGCAGTGCCGTGGGAGCTAGCGGAAGGGAAAACATTCAGTACTTC. Translated: CSAVGASGRENIQYF.

This clonotype was observed a few times. The rearrangement links TRBV7-2 to TRBJ1-2; a possible D gene is TRBD1 (5 bases). The CDR3 contains 16 residues. Germline V lookup: CDR1 SGHTA, CDR2 FQGNSA. The V end lost 0 bases, the J end lost 0 bases, and 11 bases lay between the germline ends. For the CDR3, the DNA is TGTGCCAGCAGCTTAGCAGGGGACGGTTCTAACTATGGCTACACCTTC. As protein: CASSLAGDGSNYGYTF.

The sample holds many counts of this clonotype. The genes are TRBV12-3 or TRBV12-4 and TRBJ1-5; D might be TRBD1 (5 bases). Trimming pared 6 bases from V and 0 bases from J, leaving 12 bases between. The CDR3 extends over 15 amino acids. CDR3 nucleotides: TGTGCCAGCAGAACCTCAGGGAATAGCAATCAGCCCCAGCATTTT. The encoded protein is CASRTSGNSNQPQHF.

This clonotype was recorded at least ten times. CDR3: CASSSGAGQAKNIQYF. The DNA of the CDR3 is TGTGCCAGCAGTTCAGGGGCGGGTCAGGCCAAAAACATTCAGTACTTC. The chain recombines TRBV28 with TRBJ2-4; D is perhaps TRBD1 (6 bases). From germline, CDR1 is MDHEN and CDR2 SYDVKM. The CDR3 contains 16 residues. V was trimmed by 4 bases and J by 1 base, leaving 14 bases between them.

Here the CDR3 reads CASSSQGSGRRNEQFF. As DNA, the CDR3 is TGTGCCAGCAGTTCCCAAGGTAGCGGGAGACGTAATGAGCAGTTCTTC. J is TRBJ2-1 and V is TRBV28; 9 nucleotides match TRBD2. Germline V gene lookup returns CDR1 MDHEN and CDR2 SYDVKM. This CDR3 contains 16 residues. V trimming: 4 bases; J trimming: 7 bases; junction bases outside the gene matches: 11.

Ten or more counts support this clonotype. The rearrangement uses TRBV9 and TRBJ2-7, with D perhaps TRBD1 (5 bases). Germline V gene data show CDR1 as SGDLS and CDR2 as YYNGEE. The CDR3 is 15 residues long. Trimming removed 2 bases at V and 4 bases at J, with 16 bases between. The CDR3 here is CASSVQGDPFYEQYF. CDR3 in DNA: TGTGCCAGCAGCGTCCAGGGTGACCCGTTTTACGAGCAGTACTTC.

On this clonotype itself: It may be a read error: a sequence one base away is much more abundant. This chain links TRBV20-1 with TRBJ2-7; TRBD2 agrees at 10 bases. CDR1 is DFQATT and CDR2 is SNEGSKA in the germline V gene (reference sequence). The V and J ends lost 5 bases and 7 bases, in that order; junction bases with no gene match: 17. CDR3 size: 16 residues. CDR3 nucleotides: TGCAGTGCTGCAAAGGGGCTAGCGGGAGTGTCCGGTGAGCAGTACTTC. This gives the protein CSAAKGLAGVSGEQYF.

This clonotype has ten or more counts. The chain recombines TRBV30 with TRBJ1-1; no definite D call. The CDR3 has 17 amino acids. Germline V gene lookup returns CDR1 GTSNPN and CDR2 SVGIG (reference sequence). Trimming left V 2 bases short and J 3 bases short, with 22 bases between. CDR3 coding DNA: TGTGCCTGGAGTTCATACCACGGGAACCGCGGAGACACTGAAGCTTTCTTT. As protein: CAWSSYHGNRGDTEAFF.

This clonotype occurred a few times. A much larger clone lies one base from this, so it may be a read error. This rearrangement joins TRBV10-3 to TRBJ2-7; TRBD2 matches 8 bases. The CDR3 contains 13 residues. Germline CDR1 ENHRY, CDR2 SYGVKD. This CDR3 reads CATSAGGGYEQYF. CDR3 sequence (DNA): TGTGCCACCAGTGCGGGGGGCGGCTACGAGCAGTACTTC.

This clonotype was counted between two and nine times. The genes are TRBV5-4 and TRBJ2-5; 7 bases agree with TRBD1. CDR3 length: 14 residues. J was trimmed by 5 bases and V by 4 bases; bases with no gene match: 8. In germline, CDR1 is SGHNT, CDR2 YYREEE (reference sequence). This CDR3 is CASSKQQGLETQYF. In nucleotides, the CDR3 is TGTGCCAGCAGCAAACAACAGGGGTTGGAGACCCAGTACTTC.

Only a few counts were recorded for this clonotype. The rearrangement links TRBV5-1 to TRBJ1-3, with TRBD1 matching over 7 bases. The germline CDR1 and CDR2 sequences are SGHRS and YFSETQ. V shed 0 bases and J 0 bases; nucleotides not matched to a gene: 6. The CDR3 has 17 amino acids. The CDR3 is CASSLVGTESSGNTIYF. The CDR3, as DNA: TGCGCCAGCAGCTTGGTAGGGACAGAGAGCTCTGGAAACACCATATATTTT.

There are a few counts of this clonotype. The chain links TRBV6-1 to TRBJ1-2, with 10 bases that match TRBD1. CDR1 is MNHNS, CDR2 SASEGT, per germline. There are 16 residues in the CDR3. Losses at the gene ends were 6 bases for V and 10 bases for J; bases not matched to a gene: 17. The CDR3 bases are TGTGCCAGCAGCGCTCCCGGGACAGGGGTTCGAGGGCTCTACACCTTC. Its protein product is CASSAPGTGVRGLYTF.